Below, 11 T cell receptor beta chains from the same sample are listed, as sequenced in a study of T-cell reconstitution after alpha-beta-depleted transplantation in children. TCRbeta library construction was performed incorporating unique molecular identifiers. One entry per CDR3 protein results from TCRdb running MiXCR on the PCR reads. The profile covers about 47,000 distinct CDR3 sequences, with about 47% appearing a single time and less than 45% taken by the ten largest. The sample consisted of peripheral blood, taken before TCRalphabeta/CD19-depleted stem cell transplant. The receptors were gathered from a boy under three years old with SCID, due to receive a stem cell transplant.

This clonotype came up a few times. The chain uses TRBV5-1 and TRBJ2-3, with D unclear. CDR3 length: 15 amino acids. Germline lookup yields CDR1 SGHRS and CDR2 YFSETQ. Trimming took 2 bases from V and 2 from J, leaving 12 bases between them. The CDR3 region is CASSLGEGSTDTQYF. DNA of the CDR3: TGCGCCAGCAGCTTAGGTGAAGGATCCACAGATACGCAGTATTTT.

The chain is built from TRBV6-5 and TRBJ2-5; 7 positions match TRBD2. Germline lookup yields CDR1 MNHEY and CDR2 SVGAGI. V lost 1 base to trimming and J lost 5 bases; unmatched junction nucleotides: 4. There are 14 residues in the CDR3. The CDR3 DNA reads as TGTGCCAGCAGTTACTATGGGGAGGGGGAGACCCAGTACTTC. Translating it yields CASSYYGEGETQYF.

The V gene is TRBV10-3, the J gene TRBJ2-6; 11 positions match TRBD1. J lost 9 bases, V lost 6 bases, and 13 bases had no gene match. This CDR3 contains 17 residues. Germline CDR1 reads ENHRY; CDR2 reads SYGVKD. The CDR3 sequence: CAISDRDRGFWGNVLTF. The CDR3 region has the DNA TGTGCCATCAGCGACCGGGACAGGGGGTTTTGGGGCAACGTCCTGACTTTC.

This clonotype was seen repeatedly, ten times or more. The chain has TRBV7-6 and TRBJ2-5; maybe TRBD1 (5 bases). The CDR3 length is 15 residues. The V gene's germline CDR1 is SGHVS and CDR2 FNYEAQ. The V and J ends lost 2 bases and 4 bases respectively, with 14 bases between them. This CDR3 is CASSLSQGLGETQYF. Written as DNA, the CDR3 is TGTGCCAGCAGCTTATCGCAGGGCCTGGGAGAGACCCAGTACTTC.

The chain has TRBV4-3 and TRBJ1-5; 7 positions agree with TRBD1. V was clipped by 0 bases and J by 4 bases; unmatched bases: 0. In germline, CDR1 is LGHNA, CDR2 YSLEER. The CDR3 spans 14 residues. In DNA, the CDR3 is TGCGCCAGCAGCCAAGACAGGGGGAATCAGCCCCAGCATTTT. Amino acids: CASSQDRGNQPQHF.

The J gene is TRBJ1-3, the V gene TRBV20-1, with D perhaps matching TRBD1 (5 bases). Trimming shortened V by 6 bases and J by 0 bases, and 12 bases separated the two germline ends. CDR3 length: 14 amino acids. Germline CDR1 DFQATT, CDR2 SNEGSKA (reference sequence). For the CDR3, the DNA is TGCAGTGCCCGGGGGGAGCTCTCTGGAAACACCATATATTTT. Encoded protein: CSARGELSGNTIYF.

The genes are TRBV20-1 and TRBJ2-3, with TRBD2 matching over 10 bases. The V and J ends lost 5 bases and 1 base, in that order; junction bases with no gene match: 6. This CDR3 has 15 residues. CDR1 and CDR2 (germline): DFQATT, SNEGSKA (reference sequence). CDR3 region: CSAGPTSGGTDTQYF. The DNA for the CDR3 is TGCAGTGCTGGACCAACTAGCGGGGGCACAGATACGCAGTATTTT.

The chain joins TRBV5-1 to TRBJ1-1; TRBD1 matches 7 bases. Germline CDR1 reads SGHRS; CDR2 reads YFSETQ. The CDR3 totals 14 residues. The V and J ends lost 5 bases and 3 bases, in that order; junction bases with no gene match: 7. CDR3 sequence: CASRQQGQDTEAFF. The DNA of the CDR3 is TGCGCCAGCAGACAACAGGGGCAGGACACTGAAGCTTTCTTT.

This clonotype has at least ten counts. The CDR3 here is CASSPTGPGNTIYF. The CDR3 coding sequence is TGCGCCAGCAGCCCTACAGGCCCTGGAAACACCATATATTTT. The genes are TRBV5-1 and TRBJ1-3; D is possibly TRBD1 (5 bases). CDR1 is SGHRS and CDR2 is YFSETQ in the germline V gene. The V end was cut by 4 bases, the J end by 2 bases, with 10 bases between. This CDR3 region has 14 residues.

This clonotype has more than one count but fewer than ten. V usage is TRBV25-1 and J usage is TRBJ2-5; no clear D gene. This CDR3 comprises 14 residues. CDR1 is MGHDK, CDR2 SYGVNS, per germline. Trimming took off 5 bases at V and 0 bases at J, with 10 bases between the two ends. CDR3 bases: TGTGCCAGCAGTAAGGTAGCCCACCAAGAGACCCAGTACTTC. Amino acid sequence: CASSKVAHQETQYF.

This clonotype was detected once. The chain carries TRBV7-9 and TRBJ2-7; 7 nucleotides match TRBD2. The CDR3 is 15 amino acids. The V and J ends lost 5 bases and 5 bases, in that order; junction bases with no gene match: 12. In germline, CDR1 is SEHNR, CDR2 FQNEAQ (reference sequence). Here the CDR3 DNA reads TGTGCCAGCAGCCTCAGGGAGGGGAAAAAGGACGAGCAGTACTTC. Amino acid sequence: CASSLREGKKDEQYF.